This T cell receptor (beta chain) was profiled in a study of naive and memory T cell subsets. TCR cDNA received a 3' ligated oligonucleotide that carried a UMI. This clonotype was detected ten times or more. Four PCR rounds used nested alpha and beta constant region primers plus the SP2 primer. A single record per CDR3 protein comes from TCRdb applying MiXCR to the 5' RACE reads. Among 25,000 to 35,000 distinct CDR3 sequences listed, over 15% were seen once. The receptor was isolated from a female donor in good health.

In DNA form, the CDR3 reads TGCAGCGTTTTACACCGGGCCCCCATAGCTTTCTTT. Translation: CSVLHRAPIAFF. The J gene is TRBJ1-1, the V gene TRBV29-1, with D unresolved. Germline assignment: CDR1 SQVTM and CDR2 ANQGSEA. There are 12 residues in the CDR3. The ends were cut back, 5 bases at V and 10 bases at J, with 17 bases in the middle.